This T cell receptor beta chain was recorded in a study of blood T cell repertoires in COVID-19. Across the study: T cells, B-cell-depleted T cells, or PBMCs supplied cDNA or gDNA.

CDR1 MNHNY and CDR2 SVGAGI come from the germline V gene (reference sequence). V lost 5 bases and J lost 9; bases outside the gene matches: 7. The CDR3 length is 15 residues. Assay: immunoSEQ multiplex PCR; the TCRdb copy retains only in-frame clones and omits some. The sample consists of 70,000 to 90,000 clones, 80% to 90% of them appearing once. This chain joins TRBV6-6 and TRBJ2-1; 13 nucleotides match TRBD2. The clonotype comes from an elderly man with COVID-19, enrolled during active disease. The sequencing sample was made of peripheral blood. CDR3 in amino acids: CASSPTSGGGGEQFF. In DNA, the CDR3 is TGTGCCAGCAGTCCTACTAGCGGGGGGGGAGGTGAGCAGTTCTTC.